This T cell receptor beta chain stems from a study of blood T cell repertoires in COVID-19. Data came from immunoSEQ multiplex PCR; TCRdb stores just in-frame clones and leaves some out. The sample includes approximately 250,000 clones, roughly 91% of them seen just once. In terms of age and location, participants ranged from about 18 to 95 years and lived in about two dozen US areas. Cohort 3 recovery required two negative PCRs, clearance, or symptom resolution. Between the trimmed V and J ends, which lost 5 bases and 3 bases, there was a span of 14 bases. Germline lookup yields CDR1 GTSNPN and CDR2 SVGIG (reference sequence). The CDR3 totals 14 residues.

The J gene is TRBJ1-3, the V gene TRBV30; D call uncertain. The TCR was taken from a woman aged 25-40 years who had recovered from COVID-19. Input material: PBMCs or T cells enriched from blood (not recorded which). The CDR3, as DNA: TGTGCCTGGGTCACGGGGTTTTTTGGAAACACCATATATTTT. It codes for CAWVTGFFGNTIYF.